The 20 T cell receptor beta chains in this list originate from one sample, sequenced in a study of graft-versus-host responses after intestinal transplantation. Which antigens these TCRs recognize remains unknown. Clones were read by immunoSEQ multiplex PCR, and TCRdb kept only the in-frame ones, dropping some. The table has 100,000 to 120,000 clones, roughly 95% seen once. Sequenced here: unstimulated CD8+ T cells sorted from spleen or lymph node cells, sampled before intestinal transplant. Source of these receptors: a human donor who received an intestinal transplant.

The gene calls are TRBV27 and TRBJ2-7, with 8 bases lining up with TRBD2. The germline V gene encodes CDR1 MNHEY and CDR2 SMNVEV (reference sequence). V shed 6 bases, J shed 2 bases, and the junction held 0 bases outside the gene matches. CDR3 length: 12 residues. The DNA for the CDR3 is TGTGCCAGCAGGGGACTAGCCTACGAGCAGTACTTC. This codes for CASRGLAYEQYF.

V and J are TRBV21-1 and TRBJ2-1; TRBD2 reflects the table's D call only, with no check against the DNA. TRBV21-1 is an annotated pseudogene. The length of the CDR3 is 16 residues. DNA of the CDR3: TGTGCCAGCAGCAAGGGAAGCGGGAGGCCGAACAATGAGCAGTTCTTC. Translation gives CASSKGSGRPNNEQFF.

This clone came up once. The DNA of the CDR3 is TGTGCCAGCAGTGAAGGCCACAACACAGATACGCAGTATTTT. Translation: CASSEGHNTDTQYF. This chain links TRBV6-1 with TRBJ2-3; D remains unclear. The V end lost 1 base, the J end lost 2 bases, and 7 bases lay between the germline ends. The CDR3 is made up of 14 amino acids. Germline-derived CDR1 and CDR2 are MNHNS and SASEGT.

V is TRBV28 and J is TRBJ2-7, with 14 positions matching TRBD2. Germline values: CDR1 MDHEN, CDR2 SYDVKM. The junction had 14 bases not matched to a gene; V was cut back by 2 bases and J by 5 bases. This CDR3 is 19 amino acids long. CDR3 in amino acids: CASSLPDTRGLAGVNEQYF. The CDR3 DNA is TGTGCCAGCAGTTTACCCGACACCCGGGGACTAGCGGGAGTAAACGAGCAGTACTTC. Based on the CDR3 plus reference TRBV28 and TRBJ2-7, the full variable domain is DVKVTQSSRYLVKRTGEKVFLECVQDMDHENMFWYRQDPGLGLRLIYFSYDVKMKEKGDIPEGYSVSREKKERFSLILESASTNQTSMYLCASSLPDTRGLAGVNEQYFGPGTRLTVT.

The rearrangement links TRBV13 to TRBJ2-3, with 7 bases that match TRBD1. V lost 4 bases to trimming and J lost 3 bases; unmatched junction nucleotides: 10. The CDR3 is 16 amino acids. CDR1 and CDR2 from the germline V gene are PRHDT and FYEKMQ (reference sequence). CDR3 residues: CASSYRTGEGTDTQYF. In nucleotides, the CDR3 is TGTGCCAGCAGCTACAGGACAGGTGAGGGGACAGATACGCAGTATTTT.

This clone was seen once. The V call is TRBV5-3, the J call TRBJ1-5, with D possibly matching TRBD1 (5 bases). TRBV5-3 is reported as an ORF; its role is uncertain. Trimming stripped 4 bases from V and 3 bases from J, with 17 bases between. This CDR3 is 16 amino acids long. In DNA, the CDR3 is TGTGCCAGAAGCCTTAGGCAGGGATGGGACAATCAGCCCCAGCATTTT. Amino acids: CARSLRQGWDNQPQHF.

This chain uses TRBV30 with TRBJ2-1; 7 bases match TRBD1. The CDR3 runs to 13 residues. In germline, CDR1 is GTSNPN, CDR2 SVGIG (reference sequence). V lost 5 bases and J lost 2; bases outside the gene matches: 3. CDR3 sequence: CAWEGQTYNEQFF. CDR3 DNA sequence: TGTGCCTGGGAGGGACAGACCTACAATGAGCAGTTCTTC.

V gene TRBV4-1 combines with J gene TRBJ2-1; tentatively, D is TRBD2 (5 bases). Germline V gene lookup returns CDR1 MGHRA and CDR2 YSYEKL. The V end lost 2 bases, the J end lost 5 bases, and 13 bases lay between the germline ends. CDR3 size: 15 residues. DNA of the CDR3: TGCGCCAGCAGCCAACCTCAGGCTAGCAACAATGAGCAGTTCTTC. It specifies CASSQPQASNNEQFF.

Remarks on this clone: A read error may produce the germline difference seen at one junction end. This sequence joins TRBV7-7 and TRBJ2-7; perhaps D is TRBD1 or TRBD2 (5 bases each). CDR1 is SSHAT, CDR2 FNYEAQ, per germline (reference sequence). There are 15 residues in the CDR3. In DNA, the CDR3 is TGTGCTAGCAGCTTAGCGTCTGAGGGGACCTACGAGCAGTACTTC. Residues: CASSLASEGTYEQYF.

The CDR3, as DNA: TGTGCCAGTAGTATCAACTCTGGAAACACCATATATTTT. The encoded protein is CASSINSGNTIYF. This chain joins TRBV19 and TRBJ1-3; D call uncertain. The germline CDR1 and CDR2 sequences are LNHDA and SQIVND (reference sequence). V shed 3 bases and J shed 0 bases, with 3 bases lying between them. The CDR3 spans 13 residues.

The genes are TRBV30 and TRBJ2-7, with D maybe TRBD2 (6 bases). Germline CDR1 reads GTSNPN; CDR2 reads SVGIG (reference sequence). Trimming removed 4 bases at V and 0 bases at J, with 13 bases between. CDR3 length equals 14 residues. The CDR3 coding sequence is TGTGCCTGGAATTCGGTTAGCGGCTCCTACGAGCAGTACTTC. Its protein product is CAWNSVSGSYEQYF.

DNA of the CDR3: TGTGCCAGCAGCCAAGACGGAAACACCGGGGAGCTGTTTTTT. It yields the protein CASSQDGNTGELFF. The chain links TRBV4-2 to TRBJ2-2; no definite D call. The CDR3 is made up of 14 amino acids. The germline V gene encodes CDR1 LGHNA and CDR2 YNFKEQ. V dropped 0 bases and J dropped 2 bases, with 4 bases sitting between them.

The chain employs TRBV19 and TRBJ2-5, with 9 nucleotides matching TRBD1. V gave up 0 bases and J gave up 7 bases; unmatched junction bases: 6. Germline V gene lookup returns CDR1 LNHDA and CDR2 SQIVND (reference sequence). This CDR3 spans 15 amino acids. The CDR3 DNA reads TGTGCCAGTAGTATAGAGGGACAGGGTGATGGGACCCAGTACTTC. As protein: CASSIEGQGDGTQYF. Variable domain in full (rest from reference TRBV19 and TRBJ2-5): DGGITQSPKYLFRKEGQNVTLSCEQNLNHDAMYWYRQDPGQGLRLIYYSQIVNDFQKGDIAEGYSVSREKKESFPLTVTSAQKNPTAFYLCASSIEGQGDGTQYFGPGTRLLVL.

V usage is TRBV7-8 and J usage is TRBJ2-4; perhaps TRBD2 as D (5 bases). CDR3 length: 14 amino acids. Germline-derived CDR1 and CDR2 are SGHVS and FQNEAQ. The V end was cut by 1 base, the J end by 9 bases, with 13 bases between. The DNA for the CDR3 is TGTGCCAGCAGCTTAGACTCCGAGGGCCCCATTCAGTACTTC. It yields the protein CASSLDSEGPIQYF.

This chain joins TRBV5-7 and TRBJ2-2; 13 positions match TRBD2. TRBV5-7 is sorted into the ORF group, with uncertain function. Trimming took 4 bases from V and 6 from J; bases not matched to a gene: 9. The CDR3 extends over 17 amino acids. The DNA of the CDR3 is TGTGCCAGCAGCCAATGCACTAGCGGGAGGGCGGCCGGGGAGCTGTTTTTT. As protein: CASSQCTSGRAAGELFF.

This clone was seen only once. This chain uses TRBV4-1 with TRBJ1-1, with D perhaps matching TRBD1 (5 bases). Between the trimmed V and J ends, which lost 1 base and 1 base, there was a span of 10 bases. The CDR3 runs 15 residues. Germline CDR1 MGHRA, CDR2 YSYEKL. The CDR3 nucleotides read TGCGCCAGCAGCCAAGGTGCAGGGCCGAACACTGAAGCTTTCTTT. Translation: CASSQGAGPNTEAFF.

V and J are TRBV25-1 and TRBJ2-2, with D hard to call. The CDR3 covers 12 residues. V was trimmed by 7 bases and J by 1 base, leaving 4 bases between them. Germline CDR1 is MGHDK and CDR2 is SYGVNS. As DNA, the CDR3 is TGTGCCAGCATCAGGAACACCGGGGAGCTGTTTTTT. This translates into CASIRNTGELFF.

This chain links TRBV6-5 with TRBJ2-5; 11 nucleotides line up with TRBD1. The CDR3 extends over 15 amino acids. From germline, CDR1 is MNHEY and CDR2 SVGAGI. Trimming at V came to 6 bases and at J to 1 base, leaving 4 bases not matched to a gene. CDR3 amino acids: CASRGQGAFQETQYF. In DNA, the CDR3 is TGTGCCAGCAGAGGACAGGGGGCCTTCCAAGAGACCCAGTACTTC.

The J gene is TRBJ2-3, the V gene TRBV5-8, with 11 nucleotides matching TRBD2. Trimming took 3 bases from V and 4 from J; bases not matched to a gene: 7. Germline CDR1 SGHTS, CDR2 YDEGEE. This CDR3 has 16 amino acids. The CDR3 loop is CASSSIAGGPPDTQYF. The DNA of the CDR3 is TGTGCCAGCAGCTCCATAGCGGGAGGGCCCCCAGATACGCAGTATTTT.

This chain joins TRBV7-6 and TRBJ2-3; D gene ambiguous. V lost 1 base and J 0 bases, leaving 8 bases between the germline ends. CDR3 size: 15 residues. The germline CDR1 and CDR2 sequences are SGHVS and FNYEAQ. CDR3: CASSLGWSSTDTQYF. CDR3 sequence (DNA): TGTGCCAGCAGCTTAGGGTGGTCTAGCACAGATACGCAGTATTTT.